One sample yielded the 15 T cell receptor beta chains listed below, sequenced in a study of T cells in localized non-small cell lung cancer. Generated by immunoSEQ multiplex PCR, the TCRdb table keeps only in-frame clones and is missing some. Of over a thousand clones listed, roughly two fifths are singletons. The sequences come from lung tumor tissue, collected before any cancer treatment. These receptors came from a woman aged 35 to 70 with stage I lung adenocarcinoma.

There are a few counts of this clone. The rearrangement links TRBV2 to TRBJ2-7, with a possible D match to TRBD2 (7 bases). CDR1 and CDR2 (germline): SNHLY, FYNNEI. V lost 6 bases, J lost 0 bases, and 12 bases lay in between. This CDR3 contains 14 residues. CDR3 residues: CASSRGASSYEQYF. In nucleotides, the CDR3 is TGTGCCAGCAGCCGGGGGGCCAGCTCCTACGAGCAGTACTTC.

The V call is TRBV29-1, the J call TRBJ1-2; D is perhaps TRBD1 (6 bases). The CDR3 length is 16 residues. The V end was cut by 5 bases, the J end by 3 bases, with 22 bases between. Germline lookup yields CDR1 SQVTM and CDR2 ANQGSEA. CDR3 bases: TGCAGCGTTCTAGAGTACACAGGGCCCGCCTACTATGGCTACACCTTC. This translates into CSVLEYTGPAYYGYTF.

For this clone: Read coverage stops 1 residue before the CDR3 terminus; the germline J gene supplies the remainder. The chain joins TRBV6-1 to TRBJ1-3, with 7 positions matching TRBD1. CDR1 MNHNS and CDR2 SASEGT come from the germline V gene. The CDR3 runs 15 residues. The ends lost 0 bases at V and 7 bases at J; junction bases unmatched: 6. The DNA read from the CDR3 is TGTGCCAGCAGTGAAGCGACAGGGCCGGGGAACACCATATAT. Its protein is CASSEATGPGNTIY. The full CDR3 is CASSEATGPGNTIYF.

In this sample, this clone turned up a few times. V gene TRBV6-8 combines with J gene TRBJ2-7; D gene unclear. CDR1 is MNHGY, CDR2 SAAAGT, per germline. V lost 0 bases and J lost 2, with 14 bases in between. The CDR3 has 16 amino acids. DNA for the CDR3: TGTGCCAGCAGTTACTCGAGGTATAAGGACCCCTACGAGCAGTACTTC. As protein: CASSYSRYKDPYEQYF.

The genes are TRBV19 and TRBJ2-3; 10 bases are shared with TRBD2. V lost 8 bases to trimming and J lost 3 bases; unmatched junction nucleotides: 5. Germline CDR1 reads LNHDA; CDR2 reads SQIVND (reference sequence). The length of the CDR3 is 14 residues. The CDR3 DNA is TGTGCCAGTGCCCGGACTAGCGGTACAGATACGCAGTATTTT. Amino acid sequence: CASARTSGTDTQYF. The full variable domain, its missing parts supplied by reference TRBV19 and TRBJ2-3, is DGGITQSPKYLFRKEGQNVTLSCEQNLNHDAMYWYRQDPGQGLRLIYYSQIVNDFQKGDIAEGYSVSREKKESFPLTVTSAQKNPTAFYLCASARTSGTDTQYFGPGTRLTVL.

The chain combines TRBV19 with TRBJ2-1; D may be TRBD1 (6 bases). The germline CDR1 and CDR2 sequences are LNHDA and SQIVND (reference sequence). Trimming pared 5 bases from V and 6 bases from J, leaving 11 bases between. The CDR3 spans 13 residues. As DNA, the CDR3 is TGTGCCAGTAGTCTACAGGGACGCAATGAGCAGTTCTTC. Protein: CASSLQGRNEQFF.

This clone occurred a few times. CDR3 amino acids: CASSPMGLPENEQYF. The CDR3 DNA reads as TGTGCCAGCAGTCCGATGGGCCTCCCCGAAAACGAGCAGTACTTC. The chain is built from TRBV6-8 and TRBJ2-7; D is ambiguous. Trimming cost V 5 bases and J 5 bases, with 19 bases left between them. This CDR3 contains 15 residues. Germline V lookup: CDR1 MNHGY, CDR2 SAAAGT.

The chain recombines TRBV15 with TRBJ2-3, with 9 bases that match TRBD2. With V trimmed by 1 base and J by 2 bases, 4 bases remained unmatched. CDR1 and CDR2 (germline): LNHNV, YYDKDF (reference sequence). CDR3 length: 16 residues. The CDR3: CATSRAGGGVTDTQYF. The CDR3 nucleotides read TGTGCCACCAGCAGAGCAGGCGGGGGGGTCACAGATACGCAGTATTTT.

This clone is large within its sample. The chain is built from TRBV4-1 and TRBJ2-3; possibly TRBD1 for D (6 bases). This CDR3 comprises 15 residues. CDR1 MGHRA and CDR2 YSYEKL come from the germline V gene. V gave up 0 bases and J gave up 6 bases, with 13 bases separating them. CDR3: CASSQEGRGADTQYF. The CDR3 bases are TGCGCCAGCAGCCAAGAGGGCAGGGGCGCCGATACGCAGTATTTT.

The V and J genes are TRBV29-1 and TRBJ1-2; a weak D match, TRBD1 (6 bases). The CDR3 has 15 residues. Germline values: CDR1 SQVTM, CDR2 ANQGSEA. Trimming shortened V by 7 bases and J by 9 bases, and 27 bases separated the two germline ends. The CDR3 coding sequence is TGCAGCGGGCTTCAAGGGGGGGGCGGTTACGGCCGCTACACCTTC. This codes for CSGLQGGGGYGRYTF. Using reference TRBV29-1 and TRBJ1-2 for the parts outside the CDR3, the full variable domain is SAVISQKPSRDICQRGTSLTIQCQVDSQVTMMFWYRQQPGQSLTLIATANQGSEATYESGFVIDKFPISRPNLTFSTLTVSNMSPEDSSIYLCSGLQGGGGYGRYTFGSGTRLTVV.

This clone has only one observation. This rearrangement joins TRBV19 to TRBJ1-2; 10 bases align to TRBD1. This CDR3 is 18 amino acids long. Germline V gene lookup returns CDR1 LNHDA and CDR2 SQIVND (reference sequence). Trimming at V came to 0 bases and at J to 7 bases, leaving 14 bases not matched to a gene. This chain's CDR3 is CASSIDRQGAKSGGGYTF. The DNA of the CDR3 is TGTGCCAGTAGTATAGACCGACAGGGGGCGAAGAGCGGCGGTGGCTACACCTTC.

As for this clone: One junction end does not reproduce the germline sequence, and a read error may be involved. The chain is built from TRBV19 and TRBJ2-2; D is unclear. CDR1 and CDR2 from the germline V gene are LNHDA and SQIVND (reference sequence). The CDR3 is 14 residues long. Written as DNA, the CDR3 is TGTGCTAGTAGTGCTTCACGGAATACCGGGGAGCTGTTTTTT. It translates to CASSASRNTGELFF.

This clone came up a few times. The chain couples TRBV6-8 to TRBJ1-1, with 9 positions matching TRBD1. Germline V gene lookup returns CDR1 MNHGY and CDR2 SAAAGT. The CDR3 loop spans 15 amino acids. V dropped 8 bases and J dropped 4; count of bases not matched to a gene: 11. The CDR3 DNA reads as TGTGCCAGCTGGACCTACAGGGGGCATGGCACTGAAGCTTTCTTT. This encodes CASWTYRGHGTEAFF.

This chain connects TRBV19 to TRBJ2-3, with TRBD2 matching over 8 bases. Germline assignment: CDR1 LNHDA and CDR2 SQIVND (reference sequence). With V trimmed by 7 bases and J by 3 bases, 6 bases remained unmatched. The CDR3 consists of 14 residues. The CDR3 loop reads CASTPGLETDTQYF. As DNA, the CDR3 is TGTGCCAGTACCCCGGGACTAGAAACAGATACGCAGTATTTT.

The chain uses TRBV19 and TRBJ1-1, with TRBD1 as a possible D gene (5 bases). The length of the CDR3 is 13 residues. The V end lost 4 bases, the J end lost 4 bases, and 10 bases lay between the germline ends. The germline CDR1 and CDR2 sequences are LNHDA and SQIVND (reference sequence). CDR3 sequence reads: CASSKAGVTEAFF. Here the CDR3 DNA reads TGTGCCAGTAGTAAGGCGGGGGTCACTGAAGCTTTCTTT.